This T cell receptor beta chain derives from a study of cytomegalovirus exposure and HLA in healthy donors. Study-wide results and caveats: The TCR clusters that emerged in the first cohort tended, a later analysis found, to co-occur in the roughly 130 validation repertoires.

The approximately 120-subject validation cohort, separate from the approximately 660-subject first cohort, included the donors. Assay: immunoSEQ multiplex PCR; the TCRdb copy retains only in-frame clones and omits some. Of 130,000 to 150,000 clones in the sample, about 88% were seen once. About this clone itself: The target antigen is unknown.

Germline V gene lookup returns CDR1 SGHAT and CDR2 FQNNGV. The CDR3 loop spans 13 amino acids. V shed 5 bases and J shed 4 bases, with 11 bases lying between them. This sequence was found in a woman aged 18-35 years in good health and CMV-seropositive. The specimen was PBMCs. The V call is TRBV11-2, the J call TRBJ1-2, with a possible D match to TRBD1 (6 bases). The CDR3 coding sequence is TGTGCCAGCAGCCCCGACAGGTCCTATGGCTACACCTTC. This sequence encodes CASSPDRSYGYTF.